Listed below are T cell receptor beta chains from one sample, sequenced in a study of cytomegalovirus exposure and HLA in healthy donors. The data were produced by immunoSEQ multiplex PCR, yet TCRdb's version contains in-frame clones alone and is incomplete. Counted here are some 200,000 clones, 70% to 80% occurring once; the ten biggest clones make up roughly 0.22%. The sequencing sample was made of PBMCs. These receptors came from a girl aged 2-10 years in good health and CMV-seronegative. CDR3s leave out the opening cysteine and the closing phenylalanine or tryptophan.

CDR3 protein: ASGGQGEQY
J gene: TRBJ2-7
V gene: TRBV25-1

CDR3 protein: ASSLDLEREQY
J gene: TRBJ2-7
V gene: TRBV18

CDR3 protein: ASSRERDTDTQY
J gene: TRBJ2-3
V gene: TRBV6-6

CDR3 protein: ASSYVGGPTEAF
J gene: TRBJ1-1
V gene: TRBV5-1

CDR3 protein: ASSLSSGVADTQY
J gene: TRBJ2-3
V gene: TRBV11-3

CDR3 protein: ASSGGGPLETQY
J gene: TRBJ2-5
V gene: TRBV9

CDR3 protein: ASRRQGEAGNTIY
J gene: TRBJ1-3
V gene: TRBV6-1

CDR3 protein: ASSLVSGSRSYEQY
J gene: TRBJ2-7
V gene: TRBV27

CDR3 protein: ASSQGGGALYEQY
J gene: TRBJ2-7
V gene: TRBV4-2

CDR3 protein: ASADRFSNQPQH
J gene: TRBJ1-5
V gene: TRBV2

CDR3 protein: ASGTNYGYT
J gene: TRBJ1-2
V gene: TRBV5-1

CDR3 protein: ASSLPGASWETQY
J gene: TRBJ2-5
V gene: TRBV7-9

CDR3 protein: AWVTKGAQH
J gene: TRBJ1-5
V gene: TRBV30

CDR3 protein: ATSRGTGTFNEKLF
J gene: TRBJ1-4
V gene: TRBV15

CDR3 protein: ASRSDRTGSNSPLH
J gene: TRBJ1-6
V gene: TRBV9

CDR3 protein: ASSIQGVGAF
J gene: TRBJ1-1
V gene: TRBV19

CDR3 protein: ASSLASSYEQY
J gene: TRBJ2-7
V gene: TRBV27

CDR3 protein: ASSLAGGGTDTQY
J gene: TRBJ2-3
V gene: TRBV27

CDR3 protein: SVAPTGGKPYGYT
J gene: TRBJ1-2
V gene: TRBV29-1

CDR3 protein: ASSNPGGGETQY
J gene: TRBJ2-5
V gene: TRBV19

CDR3 protein: ASSPQKRLAGGLNTGELF
J gene: TRBJ2-2
V gene: TRBV18

CDR3 protein: ASSEGLAVYNEQF
J gene: TRBJ2-1
V gene: TRBV6-1

CDR3 protein: ASSSKTSGGTSSYEQY
J gene: TRBJ2-7
V gene: TRBV5-1

CDR3 protein: ASSLATTSVYEQY
J gene: TRBJ2-7
V gene: TRBV7-2

CDR3 protein: AISEFKDTQY
J gene: TRBJ2-3
V gene: TRBV10-3

CDR3 protein: ATSLRVHSDEKLF
J gene: TRBJ1-4
V gene: TRBV15

CDR3 protein: ASSLAPTGNTIY
J gene: TRBJ1-3
V gene: TRBV5-6

CDR3 protein: ASSPMGARAF
J gene: TRBJ1-1
V gene: TRBV6-6

CDR3 protein: ASSEDTFFSYNEQF
J gene: TRBJ2-1
V gene: TRBV6-1

CDR3 protein: ASSQNRGTAYNEQF
J gene: TRBJ2-1
V gene: TRBV7-9

CDR3 protein: ASSVHPTGERSYT
J gene: TRBJ1-2
V gene: TRBV9

CDR3 protein: ASSLDMGGRGTEAF
J gene: TRBJ1-1
V gene: TRBV11-2

CDR3 protein: ASSGVRNEQF
J gene: TRBJ2-1
V gene: TRBV2

CDR3 protein: ASRAGGMAEAF
J gene: TRBJ1-1
V gene: TRBV25-1

CDR3 protein: ASSFLTGEQF
J gene: TRBJ2-1
V gene: TRBV6-6

CDR3 protein: ASSLGGEAF
J gene: TRBJ1-1
V gene: TRBV7-6

CDR3 protein: ASSATGSTDTQY
J gene: TRBJ2-3
V gene: TRBV28

CDR3 protein: ASSEDRGVFGNTIY
J gene: TRBJ1-3
V gene: TRBV6-1

CDR3 protein: ASSPRGRQGTEAF
J gene: TRBJ1-1
V gene: TRBV11-2

CDR3 protein: ASSEVLAGGKETQY
J gene: TRBJ2-5
V gene: TRBV10-2

CDR3 protein: ASSPMTGNTEAF
J gene: TRBJ1-1
V gene: TRBV6-1

CDR3 protein: ASSARTGTGNTIY
J gene: TRBJ1-3
V gene: TRBV2

CDR3 protein: ASSPPGADEQY
J gene: .
V gene: TRBV5-6

CDR3 protein: ASSQAATSGSGELF
J gene: TRBJ2-2
V gene: TRBV4-1

CDR3 protein: ASSFESSYNSPLH
J gene: TRBJ1-6
V gene: TRBV5-5

CDR3 protein: SAFRSETQY
J gene: TRBJ2-5
V gene: TRBV20-1

CDR3 protein: ASSQRLEQPQH
J gene: TRBJ1-5
V gene: TRBV4-1

CDR3 protein: ASSFWSRGQPQH
J gene: TRBJ1-5
V gene: TRBV5-6

CDR3 protein: ASKRTADTDTQY
J gene: TRBJ2-3
V gene: TRBV28